What follows describes a single TCR beta chain. Its antigen is not yet known. The input lacks base qualities; no much larger clone sits a single base away. This record comes from a study of blood T cell repertoires in COVID-19 (dated by TCRdb to the early 2020s). For context, the study as a whole: Samples from collaborators originated in the United States, Italy and Spain and spanned both the acute and convalescent phases of COVID-19. The material from the prospective study consisted of cDNA or gDNA derived from T cells, B-cell-depleted T cells, or PBMCs. Subjects who had been exposed to COVID-19, were actively infected with it, or had recovered from it provided the deeply sampled blood TCRbeta repertoires that made up the dataset. The repertoires were released in a freely available public database meant as a resource for research on the immune response to SARS-CoV-2. The samples were drawn from the first 160 participants of the ongoing ImmuneRACE study and from some 1,300 subjects provided by 6 global collaborators. A de-identified subject ID, COVID-19 status, age in years and sex were almost always included in the sample metadata. HLA class I and class II types, where available, came from metadata supplied by the sample provider rather than from assay-based typing. Findings and caveats that apply to the study as a whole: How much clinical and demographic metadata was included differed by source and by participant, and the metadata was provided uncurated.

Each collaborating institution followed its own protocols to collect whole blood in K2EDTA tubes. For TCRbeta analysis, collaborator samples were shipped as frozen whole blood, as isolated PBMCs, or as DNA extracted from either sample type. Including cysteine and phenylalanine, the CDR3 has 14 amino acids. The read is trimmed to its CDR3 DNA, 42 bases read in frame from base 1. Looking up the germline V gene (reference sequence) yields CDR1 LGHDT and CDR2 YNNKEL. V loses 3 bases, J loses 9 bases, and the germline ends lie 14 bases apart. The immunoSEQ Assay, a bias-controlled multiplex PCR, was used to amplify TCRbeta CDR3 regions from genomic DNA. Under the source paper's analysis protocol: The number of nucleated cells in each sample was estimated by amplification of reference gene primers within the assay. Sequence reads were collapsed and filtered to measure the absolute abundance of every unique TCRbeta CDR3 rearrangement. For each sample, productive Simpson clonality was calculated by taking the square root of Simpson's diversity index across productive rearrangements. The table was pulled from immuneACCESS by TCRdb, which kept in-frame rearrangements only. Such tables lose some clones; where checked, under half of the loss comes from unresolved V genes, and the rest has no known cause. V and J calls and clone size come straight from that table; D and trimming were deduced from the DNA. The sample table records approximately 20,000 clones; over 75% of these occur just once. The ten largest clones capture 5.5% to 7% of the sample.

The receptor chain draws on TRBV3-1 (or the pseudogene TRBV3-2) and TRBJ1-4; the D gene lacks a confident call. Sequenced sample: peripheral blood. This clonotype was obtained from a human donor in a cohort sampled during active COVID-19. The CDR3 corresponds to CASSQGSRYQKLFF. The DNA sequence is given as TGTGCCAGCAGCCAGGGCTCTCGTTACCAAAAACTGTTTTTT.